The 17 T cell receptor beta chains below come from one sample, sequenced in a study of PD-1 blockade in classical Hodgkin lymphoma. TCRdb's copy holds only in-frame clones and misses some; the assay was immunoSEQ multiplex PCR. Among roughly 150,000 clones listed, nearly 80% were seen once. All the patients suffered relapse after autologous stem cell transplantation, and brentuximab vedotin exposure differed. The source material was peripheral blood mononuclear cells (PBMCs), sampled before the second cycle of nivolumab. These receptors were collected from a human donor with classical Hodgkin lymphoma.

The chain combines TRBV2 with TRBJ2-1; D call uncertain. The CDR3 is 14 residues long. Trimming shortened V by 0 bases and J by 3 bases, and 6 bases separated the two germline ends. Germline CDR1 SNHLY, CDR2 FYNNEI. The CDR3 protein is CASSEAVVYNEQFF. DNA for the CDR3: TGTGCCAGCAGTGAAGCGGTGGTCTACAATGAGCAGTTCTTC. Based on the CDR3 plus reference TRBV2 and TRBJ2-1, the full variable domain is EPEVTQTPSHQVTQMGQEVILRCVPISNHLYFYWYRQILGQKVEFLVSFYNNEISEKSEIFDDQFSVERPDGSNFTLKIRSTKLEDSAMYFCASSEAVVYNEQFFGPGTRLTVL.

This clone was observed once. The genes are TRBV18 and TRBJ1-5; D is perhaps TRBD1 (5 bases). In germline, CDR1 is KGHSH, CDR2 LQKENI. CDR3 size: 13 residues. V was shortened by 3 bases and J by 5 bases, with 8 bases between the two germline ends. DNA of the CDR3: TGTGCCAGCTCACCTCTGACAGATCAGCCCCAGCATTTT. Translation: CASSPLTDQPQHF. The entire variable domain, with the rest obtained from reference TRBV18 and TRBJ1-5, is as follows: NAGVMQNPRHLVRRRGQEARLRCSPMKGHSHVYWYRQLPEEGLKFMVYLQKENIIDESGMPKERFSAEFPKEGPSILRIQQVVRGDSAAYFCASSPLTDQPQHFGDGTRLSIL.

The chain combines TRBV19 with TRBJ1-5; TRBD1 is a possible D gene (5 bases). The CDR3 totals 14 residues. Germline V gene lookup returns CDR1 LNHDA and CDR2 SQIVND (reference sequence). V was cut by 6 bases and J by 6 bases, with 15 bases left in between. The DNA for the CDR3 is TGTGCCAGTAGAATCGGGGAAAGGGGTCAGCCCCAGCATTTT. Encoded protein: CASRIGERGQPQHF.

The V and J genes are TRBV5-4 and TRBJ2-7; D unresolved. This CDR3 has 13 amino acids. The germline V gene encodes CDR1 SGHNT and CDR2 YYREEE (reference sequence). V gave up 5 bases and J gave up 5 bases, with 14 bases separating them. DNA for the CDR3: TGTGCCAGCAGTCCACCCGCTAGGAACGAGCAGTACTTC. This encodes CASSPPARNEQYF.

This clone was detected many times. This chain links TRBV19 with TRBJ2-7; D might be TRBD1 (6 bases). There are 14 residues in the CDR3. V was clipped by 6 bases and J by 5 bases, with 17 bases between them. In germline, CDR1 is LNHDA, CDR2 SQIVND (reference sequence). The CDR3 nucleotides are TGTGCCAGTAGCACTCCCACGACAGGCGACGAGCAGTACTTC. Translation: CASSTPTTGDEQYF. Together with reference TRBV19 and TRBJ2-7, the CDR3 gives the full variable domain: DGGITQSPKYLFRKEGQNVTLSCEQNLNHDAMYWYRQDPGQGLRLIYYSQIVNDFQKGDIAEGYSVSREKKESFPLTVTSAQKNPTAFYLCASSTPTTGDEQYFGPGTRLTVT.

The rearrangement uses TRBV28 and TRBJ1-5, with D maybe TRBD1 (5 bases). Germline V lookup: CDR1 MDHEN, CDR2 SYDVKM. Trimming took 5 bases from V and 4 from J, leaving 18 bases between them. The CDR3 totals 16 residues. CDR3 in amino acids: CASSASDRILNQPQHF. The CDR3 nucleotides are TGTGCCAGCAGTGCCTCTGACAGAATACTAAATCAGCCCCAGCATTTT.

This clone is a singleton in its sample. The rearrangement joins TRBV19 to TRBJ2-2, with D unclear. V lost 5 bases and J lost 1, with 11 bases in between. The CDR3 runs 15 residues. CDR1 is LNHDA and CDR2 is SQIVND in the germline V gene (reference sequence). The CDR3: CASSFRTVNTGELFF. CDR3 bases: TGTGCCAGTAGTTTCCGGACGGTGAACACCGGGGAGCTGTTTTTT.

The chain employs TRBV7-6 and TRBJ2-5, with D tentatively TRBD1 (6 bases). The germline CDR1 and CDR2 sequences are SGHVS and FNYEAQ. Trimming took off 5 bases at V and 2 bases at J, with 15 bases between the two ends. The CDR3 runs to 15 residues. Here the CDR3 DNA reads TGTGCCAGCAGCGTTAACAGGGACCCACAAGAGACCCAGTACTTC. It translates to CASSVNRDPQETQYF.

This chain uses TRBV6-5 with TRBJ1-1; perhaps TRBD1 as D (6 bases). Trimming took off 6 bases at V and 4 bases at J, with 15 bases between the two ends. CDR3 size: 14 residues. Per the germline V gene, CDR1 is MNHEY and CDR2 is SVGAGI. CDR3 bases: TGTGCCAGCAGACGAACAGGGATACGCACTGAAGCTTTCTTT. Translation: CASRRTGIRTEAFF.

The chain couples TRBV19 to TRBJ2-7; 8 bases are a match to TRBD2. The V segment lost 3 bases and the J segment 3 bases; nucleotides outside the gene matches: 7. The CDR3 extends over 15 amino acids. Germline values: CDR1 LNHDA, CDR2 SQIVND (reference sequence). This CDR3 is CASSMLAGGIYEQYF. CDR3 nucleotide sequence: TGTGCCAGTAGTATGTTGGCGGGGGGTATCTACGAGCAGTACTTC. Together with reference TRBV19 and TRBJ2-7, the CDR3 gives the full variable domain: DGGITQSPKYLFRKEGQNVTLSCEQNLNHDAMYWYRQDPGQGLRLIYYSQIVNDFQKGDIAEGYSVSREKKESFPLTVTSAQKNPTAFYLCASSMLAGGIYEQYFGPGTRLTVT.

The J gene is TRBJ2-1, the V gene TRBV21-1; TRBD2 is taken as the D call from the table, unchecked against the DNA. TRBV21-1 is reported as a pseudogene. The CDR3 consists of 16 residues. CDR3 DNA sequence: TGTGCCAGCAGCAAAGAGAGGTATAGGCCTTACAATGAGCAGTTCTTC. This codes for CASSKERYRPYNEQFF.

This sequence joins TRBV18 and TRBJ2-2; D may be TRBD1 (6 bases). The CDR3 sequence is 15 residues long. The germline V and J ends were trimmed by 4 bases and 1 base, with 10 bases remaining between them. Germline V gene lookup returns CDR1 KGHSH and CDR2 LQKENI. The CDR3 DNA reads TGTGCCAGCTCACTCGGGACACTGAACACCGGGGAGCTGTTTTTT. It codes for CASSLGTLNTGELFF.

The genes are TRBV18 and TRBJ2-5, with D possibly matching TRBD1 (5 bases). V lost 1 base and J 5 bases, leaving 8 bases between the germline ends. The CDR3 is made up of 13 amino acids. CDR1 and CDR2 (germline): KGHSH, LQKENI. For the CDR3, the DNA is TGTGCCAGCTCACCACTGACAGTTGAGACCCAGTACTTC. It is translated as CASSPLTVETQYF.

The V and J genes are TRBV2 and TRBJ1-2; D might be TRBD1 (6 bases). Trimming removed 5 bases from V and 4 bases from J, with 11 bases in between. The CDR3 sequence is 13 residues long. Per germline, CDR1 SNHLY and CDR2 FYNNEI. CDR3 protein: CASSLTGLYGYTF. DNA for the CDR3: TGTGCCAGCAGTTTGACAGGCCTCTATGGCTACACCTTC.

The chain employs TRBV27 and TRBJ1-2; maybe TRBD1 (6 bases). V lost 3 bases and J lost 7, with 21 bases in between. Germline V CDR1 and CDR2: MNHEY, SMNVEV (reference sequence). This CDR3 comprises 16 residues. The CDR3 protein is CASSFLGPQGGGGYTF. The DNA of the CDR3 is TGTGCCAGCAGTTTTCTGGGACCACAGGGTGGTGGTGGCTACACCTTC.

The chain employs TRBV12-5 and TRBJ1-5; 9 bases are shared with TRBD1. CDR1 and CDR2 (germline): LGHNT, FRNRAP. CDR3 length: 22 amino acids. J lost 6 bases, V lost 0 bases, and 24 bases had no gene match. The CDR3 DNA follows: TGTGCTAGTGGTTTGGTACCAAGATGGTCAGTTCAGGACAGGGGTCATGGTCAGCCCCAGCATTTT. It translates to CASGLVPRWSVQDRGHGQPQHF.

The V call is TRBV19, the J call TRBJ1-2, with D tentatively TRBD1 (5 bases). CDR3 size: 14 residues. V lost 2 bases and J 6 bases, leaving 13 bases between the germline ends. Germline loops: CDR1 LNHDA, CDR2 SQIVND (reference sequence). For the CDR3, the DNA is TGTGCCAGTAGTATATGGCGCAGGGATCATGGCTACACCTTC. Its translation is CASSIWRRDHGYTF.